Following are 10 T cell receptor beta chains from one sample sequenced in a study of cytomegalovirus exposure and HLA in healthy donors. The primer mix had 60 Vbeta and 13 Jbeta primers. The method was immunoSEQ multiplex PCR; TCRdb's version includes in-frame clones alone and lacks a portion of them. The table records about 180,000 clones, around 80% of them present only once. The sequencing input was PBMCs. Receptors originate from a woman aged 55 to 70 in good health and CMV-seropositive.

This clone was counted only a few times. The CDR3 sequence: CASSAEEAGELFF. CDR3 coding DNA: TGTGCCAGCAGCGCCGAGGAGGCCGGGGAGCTGTTTTTT. The chain employs TRBV6-4 and TRBJ2-2, with a tentative D call TRBD2 (5 bases). V gave up 6 bases and J gave up 6 bases, with 11 bases separating them. CDR1 and CDR2 (germline): MRHNA, SNTAGT. The CDR3 covers 13 residues.

This clone was detected a few times. The V gene is TRBV21-1, the J gene TRBJ2-3; the tabulated D call, TRBD2, remains unverified against the DNA. TRBV21-1 is shown as a pseudogene. CDR3 length: 16 amino acids. CDR3 bases: TGTGCCAGCAGCACTAGACTAGCGGGAGTAATAGATACGCAGTATTTT. Translated, it gives CASSTRLAGVIDTQYF.

The sample holds a few counts of this clone. The chain recombines TRBV18 with TRBJ1-5, with a tentative D call TRBD1 (6 bases). Germline V gives CDR1 KGHSH, CDR2 LQKENI. Trimming stripped 2 bases from V and 0 bases from J, with 14 bases between. The CDR3 runs to 17 residues. This chain's CDR3 is CASSPTWTAISNQPQHF. The CDR3 DNA is TGTGCCAGCTCACCAACTTGGACAGCCATTAGCAATCAGCCCCAGCATTTT.

This chain joins TRBV30 and TRBJ1-1, with 10 bases that match TRBD1. The CDR3 contains 16 residues. Germline trimming cut 2 bases from V and 0 bases from J; bases unmatched to any gene: 6. Germline V gene lookup returns CDR1 GTSNPN and CDR2 SVGIG (reference sequence). CDR3 bases: TGTGCCTGGAGTTCGGGACAGGGGATAGTGAACACTGAAGCTTTCTTT. Protein product: CAWSSGQGIVNTEAFF.

The sample holds one count of this clone. The chain uses TRBV2 and TRBJ2-5; 9 bases line up with TRBD1. The tail of the sequence fits TRBJ2-7 better, so the J call may be wrong. This CDR3 is built from 15 residues. Germline lookup yields CDR1 SNHLY and CDR2 FYNNEI. CDR3 region: CAGSEQTGGIYEQYF. The DNA for the CDR3 is TGTGCCGGAAGCGAACAGACAGGGGGGATCTACGAGCAGTACTTC.

CDR3 sequence: CASTWGSTGGYTF. DNA of the CDR3: TGTGCCAGTACCTGGGGTTCGACGGGGGGCTACACCTTC. V usage is TRBV19 and J usage is TRBJ1-2, with D unresolved. This CDR3 has 13 amino acids. Trimming shortened V by 7 bases and J by 8 bases, and 17 bases separated the two germline ends. Looked up from germline, CDR1 is LNHDA and CDR2 is SQIVND (reference sequence).

In regard to this clone: Other nucleotide sequences in the sample specify the same CDR3. The chain is built from TRBV9 and TRBJ2-7; D gene ambiguous. The germline CDR1 and CDR2 sequences are SGDLS and YYNGEE. V lost 2 bases and J lost 0, with 9 bases in between. The CDR3 length is 14 residues. CDR3 sequence (DNA): TGTGCCAGCAGCGTCGGTTCGAGCTCCTACGAGCAGTACTTC. It encodes CASSVGSSSYEQYF.

The chain combines TRBV5-1 with TRBJ2-3, with D perhaps TRBD1 (6 bases). The CDR3 extends over 13 amino acids. Trimming removed 2 bases from V and 4 bases from J, with 8 bases in between. Looked up from germline, CDR1 is SGHRS and CDR2 is YFSETQ. The CDR3 reads CASSLGGADTQYF. The CDR3 nucleotides are TGCGCCAGCAGCTTAGGGGGAGCAGATACGCAGTATTTT.

V is TRBV15 and J is TRBJ2-7, with D unclear. Germline-derived CDR1 and CDR2 are LNHNV and YYDKDF (reference sequence). The CDR3 contains 14 residues. Trimming pared 1 base from V and 0 bases from J, leaving 7 bases between. The CDR3, as DNA: TGTGCCACCAGCAGAGGCGCGAGCTCCTACGAGCAGTACTTC. Its translation is CATSRGASSYEQYF. The complete variable domain, with remaining parts taken from reference TRBV15 and TRBJ2-7, reads DAMVIQNPRYQVTQFGKPVTLSCSQTLNHNVMYWYQQKSSQAPKLLFHYYDKDFNNEADTPDNFQSRRPNTSFCFLDIRSPGLGDTAMYLCATSRGASSYEQYFGPGTRLTVT.

This clone appeared once. The chain recombines TRBV6-5 with TRBJ2-1, with 8 bases lining up with TRBD1. Trimming removed 6 bases from V and 2 bases from J; junction bases left unmatched: 6. Germline assignment: CDR1 MNHEY and CDR2 SVGAGI. This CDR3 has 15 amino acids. The CDR3 nucleotides read TGTGCCAGCAGCCGCCAGGGGGCCACCTACAATGAGCAGTTCTTC. This codes for CASSRQGATYNEQFF.